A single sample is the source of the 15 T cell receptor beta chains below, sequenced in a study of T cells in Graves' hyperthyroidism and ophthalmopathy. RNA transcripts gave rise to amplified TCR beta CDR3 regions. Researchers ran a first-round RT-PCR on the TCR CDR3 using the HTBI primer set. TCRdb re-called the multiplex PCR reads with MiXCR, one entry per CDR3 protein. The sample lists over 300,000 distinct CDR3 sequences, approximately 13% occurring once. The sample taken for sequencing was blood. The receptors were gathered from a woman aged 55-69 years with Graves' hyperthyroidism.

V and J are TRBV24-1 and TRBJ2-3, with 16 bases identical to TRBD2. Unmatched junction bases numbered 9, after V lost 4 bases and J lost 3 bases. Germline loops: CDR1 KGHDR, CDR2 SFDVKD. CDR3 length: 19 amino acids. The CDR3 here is CATSDPGLAGGLGTDTQYF. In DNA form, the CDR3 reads TGTGCCACCAGTGACCCGGGACTAGCGGGAGGGCTCGGAACAGATACGCAGTATTTT.

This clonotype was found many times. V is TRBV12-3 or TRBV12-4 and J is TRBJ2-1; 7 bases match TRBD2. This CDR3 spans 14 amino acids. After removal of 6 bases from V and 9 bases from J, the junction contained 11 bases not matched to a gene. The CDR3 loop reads CASSPKGRASEQFF. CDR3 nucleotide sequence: TGTGCCAGCAGCCCCAAGGGGAGGGCCAGTGAGCAGTTCTTC.

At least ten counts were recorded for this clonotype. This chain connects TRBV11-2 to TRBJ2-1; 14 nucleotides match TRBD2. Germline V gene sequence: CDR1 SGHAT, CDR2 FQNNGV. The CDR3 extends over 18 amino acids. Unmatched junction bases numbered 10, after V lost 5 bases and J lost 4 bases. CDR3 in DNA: TGTGCCAGCAGCCATCCCCGACTAGCGGGAGGGCCGTACAATGAGCAGTTCTTC. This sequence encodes CASSHPRLAGGPYNEQFF.

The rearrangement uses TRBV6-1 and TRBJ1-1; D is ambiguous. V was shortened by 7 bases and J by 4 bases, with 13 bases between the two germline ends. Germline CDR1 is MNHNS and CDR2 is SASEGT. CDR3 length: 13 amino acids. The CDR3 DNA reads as TGTGCCAGCACCCAGATGGAGGGCACTGAAGCTTTCTTT. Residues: CASTQMEGTEAFF.

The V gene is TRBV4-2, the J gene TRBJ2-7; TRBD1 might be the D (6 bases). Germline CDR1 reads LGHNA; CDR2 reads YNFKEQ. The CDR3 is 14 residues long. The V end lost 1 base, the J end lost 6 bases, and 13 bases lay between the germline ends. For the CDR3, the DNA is TGTGCCAGCAGCCAAGTGACAGGCCAGGGCGAGCAGTACTTC. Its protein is CASSQVTGQGEQYF.

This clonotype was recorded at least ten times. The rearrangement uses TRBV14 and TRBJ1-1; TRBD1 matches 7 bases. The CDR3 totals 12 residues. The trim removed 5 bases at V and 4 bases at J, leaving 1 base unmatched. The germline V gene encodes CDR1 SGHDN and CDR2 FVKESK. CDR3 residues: CASSWTGTEAFF. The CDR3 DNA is TGTGCCAGCAGCTGGACAGGCACTGAAGCTTTCTTT.

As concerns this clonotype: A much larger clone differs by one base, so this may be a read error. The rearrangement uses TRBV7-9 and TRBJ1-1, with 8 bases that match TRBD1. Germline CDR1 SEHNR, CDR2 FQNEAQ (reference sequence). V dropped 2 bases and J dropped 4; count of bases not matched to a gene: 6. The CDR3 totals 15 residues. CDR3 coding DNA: TGTGCCAGCAGCTTACTCAGGGGGCCGTTCACTGAAGCTTTCTTT. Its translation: CASSLLRGPFTEAFF.

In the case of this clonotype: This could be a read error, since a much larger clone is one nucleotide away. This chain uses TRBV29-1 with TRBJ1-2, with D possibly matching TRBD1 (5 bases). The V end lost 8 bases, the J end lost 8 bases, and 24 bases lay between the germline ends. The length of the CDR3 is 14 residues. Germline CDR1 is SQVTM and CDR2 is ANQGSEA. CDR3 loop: CSIGGVGQIRGYTF. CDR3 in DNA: TGCAGCATTGGTGGGGTGGGGCAGATTCGAGGCTACACCTTC.

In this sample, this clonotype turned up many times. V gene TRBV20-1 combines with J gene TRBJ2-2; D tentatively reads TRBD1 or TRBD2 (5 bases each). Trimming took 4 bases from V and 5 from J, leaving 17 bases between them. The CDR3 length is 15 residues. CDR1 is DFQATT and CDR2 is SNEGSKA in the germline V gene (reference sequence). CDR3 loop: CSAKAGTPGTGELFF. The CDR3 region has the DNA TGCAGTGCTAAAGCCGGGACCCCGGGGACCGGGGAGCTGTTTTTT.

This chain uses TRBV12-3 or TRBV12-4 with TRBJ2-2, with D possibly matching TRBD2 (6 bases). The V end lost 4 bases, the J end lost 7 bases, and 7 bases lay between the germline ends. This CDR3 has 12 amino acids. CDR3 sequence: CASSWGGGELFF. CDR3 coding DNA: TGTGCCAGCAGTTGGGGAGGCGGGGAGCTGTTTTTT.

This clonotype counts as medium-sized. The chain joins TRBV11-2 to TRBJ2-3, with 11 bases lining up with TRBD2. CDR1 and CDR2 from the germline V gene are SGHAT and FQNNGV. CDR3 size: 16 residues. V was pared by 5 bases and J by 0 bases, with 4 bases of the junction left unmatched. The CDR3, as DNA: TGTGCCAGCAGCACAGGGACTAGCGGTAGCACAGATACGCAGTATTTT. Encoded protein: CASSTGTSGSTDTQYF.

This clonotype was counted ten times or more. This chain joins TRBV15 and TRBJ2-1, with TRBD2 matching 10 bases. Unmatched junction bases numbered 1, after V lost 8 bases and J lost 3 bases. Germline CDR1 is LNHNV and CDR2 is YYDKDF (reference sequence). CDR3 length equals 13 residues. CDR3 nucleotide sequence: TGTGCCACCGGACTAGCGGTCTACAATGAGCAGTTCTTC. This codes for CATGLAVYNEQFF.

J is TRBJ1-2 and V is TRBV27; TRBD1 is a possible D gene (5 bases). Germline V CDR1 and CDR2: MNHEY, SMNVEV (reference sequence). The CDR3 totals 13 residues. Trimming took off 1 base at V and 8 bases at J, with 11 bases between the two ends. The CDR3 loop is CASSLYQGGGYTF. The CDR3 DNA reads TGTGCCAGCAGTTTATACCAGGGTGGCGGCTACACCTTC.

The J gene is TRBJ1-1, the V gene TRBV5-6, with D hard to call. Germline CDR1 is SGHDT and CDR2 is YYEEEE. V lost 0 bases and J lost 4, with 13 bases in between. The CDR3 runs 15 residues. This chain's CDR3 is CASSLGTWGGTEAFF. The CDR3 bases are TGTGCCAGCAGCTTGGGAACCTGGGGTGGCACTGAAGCTTTCTTT.

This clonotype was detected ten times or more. This chain's CDR3 is CSARDRPWGQGFGQVRLPEAFF. The CDR3 DNA reads TGCAGTGCTAGAGACCGGCCGTGGGGACAGGGTTTTGGTCAGGTCAGGCTCCCTGAAGCTTTCTTT. The V gene is TRBV20-1, the J gene TRBJ1-1, with 9 bases that match TRBD1. CDR1 DFQATT and CDR2 SNEGSKA come from the germline V gene (reference sequence). This CDR3 has 22 residues. Trimming at V came to 0 bases and at J to 6 bases, leaving 29 bases not matched to a gene.